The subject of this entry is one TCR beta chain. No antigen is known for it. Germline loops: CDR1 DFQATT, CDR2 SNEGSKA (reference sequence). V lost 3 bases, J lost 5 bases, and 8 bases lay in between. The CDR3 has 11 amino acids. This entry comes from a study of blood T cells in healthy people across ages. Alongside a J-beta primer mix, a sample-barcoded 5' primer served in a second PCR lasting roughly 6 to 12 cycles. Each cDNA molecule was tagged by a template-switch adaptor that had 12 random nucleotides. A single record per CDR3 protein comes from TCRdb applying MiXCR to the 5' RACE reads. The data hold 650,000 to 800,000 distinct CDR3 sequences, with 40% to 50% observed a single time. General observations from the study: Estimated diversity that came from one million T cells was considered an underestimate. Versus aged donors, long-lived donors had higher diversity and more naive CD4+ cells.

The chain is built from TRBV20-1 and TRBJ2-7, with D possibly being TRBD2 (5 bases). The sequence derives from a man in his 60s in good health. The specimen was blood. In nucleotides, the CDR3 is TGCAGTGCTAGTGAGGGCCACGAGCAGTACTTC. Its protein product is CSASEGHEQYF.